The 21 T cell receptor beta chains presented below share a single source sample, sequenced in a study of CD8+ T cells in alopecia areata. cDNA prepared by RNA extraction and subsequent reverse transcription served as the template for sequencing. TCRdb keeps only in-frame clones here, not all; method: immunoSEQ multiplex PCR. The sample yields fewer than 8,000 clones, 50% to 60% seen once. Collected material from alopecia areata patients comprised lesional scalp punch biopsies and peripheral blood. The sequences come from skin, collected at week 0. The receptor source for this set is a human donor with alopecia areata.

This clone was detected once. The rearrangement uses TRBV7-6 and TRBJ1-5; D unresolved. V was cut by 6 bases and J by 2 bases, with 5 bases left in between. CDR3 size: 12 residues. Germline V CDR1 and CDR2: SGHVS, FNYEAQ. The CDR3 region is CASRVGNQPQHF. In DNA form, the CDR3 reads TGTGCCAGCAGGGTTGGCAATCAGCCCCAGCATTTT.

This clone has just one count. The gene calls are TRBV19 and TRBJ2-1; no firm D call. Germline V gives CDR1 LNHDA, CDR2 SQIVND (reference sequence). The CDR3 totals 14 residues. Trimming stripped 3 bases from V and 5 bases from J, with 11 bases between. The CDR3 region has the DNA TGTGCCAGTAGTATGGTAGGGAACCACAATGAGCAGTTCTTC. This codes for CASSMVGNHNEQFF.

J is TRBJ2-2 and V is TRBV28; no clear D gene. V was clipped by 4 bases and J by 9 bases, with 15 bases between them. The CDR3 is 14 residues long. Germline-derived CDR1 and CDR2 are MDHEN and SYDVKM. The CDR3 protein is CASSSSSILRELFF. For the CDR3, the DNA is TGTGCCAGCAGTTCATCCTCTATTCTGCGGGAGCTGTTTTTT. Supplemented by reference TRBV28 and TRBJ2-2, the full variable domain reads DVKVTQSSRYLVKRTGEKVFLECVQDMDHENMFWYRQDPGLGLRLIYFSYDVKMKEKGDIPEGYSVSREKKERFSLILESASTNQTSMYLCASSSSSILRELFFGEGSRLTVL.

This clone was observed a few times. The chain's CDR3 is CASSLALPLNTEAFF. The CDR3 region has the DNA TGCGCCAGCAGCTTGGCCTTACCGCTGAACACTGAAGCTTTCTTT. This chain links TRBV5-1 with TRBJ1-1; D is unclear. Germline assignment: CDR1 SGHRS and CDR2 YFSETQ. The V end was cut by 0 bases, the J end by 0 bases, with 9 bases between. The CDR3 contains 15 residues.

In regard to this clone: Mismatch with germline at one junction end may stem from a read error. The chain couples TRBV4-1 to TRBJ2-5; D call uncertain. In germline, CDR1 is MGHRA, CDR2 YSYEKL. The length of the CDR3 is 13 residues. This chain's CDR3 is CASSQGQQETQYF. The CDR3 nucleotides read TGTGCCAGCAGCCAAGGTCAGCAAGAGACCCAGTACTTC.

This clone came up a few times. The genes are TRBV11-2 and TRBJ1-1; D remains unclear. This CDR3 is 13 amino acids long. Germline V gene sequence: CDR1 SGHAT, CDR2 FQNNGV. V lost 1 base and J lost 1, with 4 bases in between. The CDR3 bases are TGTGCCAGCAGCTTAGGGTGGAACACTGAAGCTTTCTTT. This codes for CASSLGWNTEAFF.

This chain joins TRBV7-3 and TRBJ1-1; D call uncertain. V lost 6 bases, J lost 3 bases, and 11 bases lay in between. The CDR3 loop spans 13 amino acids. CDR1 and CDR2 (germline): SGHTA, FQGTGA. CDR3 bases: TGTGCCAGCAGTTTACGCGGGGACACTGAAGCTTTCTTT. Translation gives CASSLRGDTEAFF.

This sequence joins TRBV7-2 and TRBJ2-1, with TRBD2 identical over 10 bases. CDR1 and CDR2 from the germline V gene are SGHTA and FQGNSA. This CDR3 is built from 15 residues. V trimming: 4 bases; J trimming: 3 bases; junction bases outside the gene matches: 3. In nucleotides, the CDR3 is TGTGCCAGCAGCTCCGGACTAGCGGTCTACAATGAGCAGTTCTTC. As protein: CASSSGLAVYNEQFF.

By sample fraction, this clone is medium-sized. The chain uses TRBV6-5 and TRBJ2-1; D possibly matches TRBD1 or TRBD2 (5 bases each). The CDR3 runs to 15 residues. The germline V gene encodes CDR1 MNHEY and CDR2 SVGAGI. Trimming shortened V by 2 bases and J by 6 bases, and 14 bases separated the two germline ends. CDR3 in DNA: TGTGCCAGCAGTTACAGGGGCCAACGGGGCAATGAGCAGTTCTTC. This sequence encodes CASSYRGQRGNEQFF.

The chain combines TRBV28 with TRBJ2-5; weak D call: TRBD2 (6 bases). CDR1 is MDHEN, CDR2 SYDVKM, per germline. This CDR3 has 17 residues. With 5 bases removed from V and 2 bases from J, the gap between germline ends came to 21 bases. The CDR3: CASSKGRRIGEQETQYF. The CDR3 DNA is TGTGCCAGCAGTAAGGGGAGGAGGATAGGCGAACAAGAGACCCAGTACTTC.

CDR3 in amino acids: CASSYSLGRGYEQYF. The CDR3 region has the DNA TGTGCCAGCAGTTACTCGCTGGGAAGGGGGTACGAGCAGTACTTC. This sequence joins TRBV6-5 and TRBJ2-7; weak D call: TRBD1 (6 bases). The germline CDR1 and CDR2 sequences are MNHEY and SVGAGI. Trimming left V 0 bases short and J 4 bases short, with 13 bases between. The CDR3 consists of 15 residues.

This clone was counted a few times. V gene TRBV4-1 combines with J gene TRBJ1-1, with 8 positions matching TRBD1. This CDR3 has 18 amino acids. J lost 5 bases, V lost 2 bases, and 16 bases had no gene match. The germline V gene encodes CDR1 MGHRA and CDR2 YSYEKL. The DNA for the CDR3 is TGCGCCAGCAGCCAACTTACAGGGGGGGAAGGTCTTGGAACTGAAGCTTTCTTT. This codes for CASSQLTGGEGLGTEAFF.

This chain connects TRBV7-8 to TRBJ2-3; perhaps TRBD2 as D (6 bases). This CDR3 has 14 amino acids. The germline V and J ends were trimmed by 3 bases and 4 bases, with 11 bases remaining between them. CDR1 and CDR2 from the germline V gene are SGHVS and FQNEAQ. CDR3 loop: CASSFRLVADTQYF. The CDR3 DNA is TGTGCCAGCAGCTTCAGACTAGTGGCAGATACGCAGTATTTT.

Notes on this clone: Its ends do not fully match the called genes, so a read error is possible. CDR3 coding DNA: TGTGCCTGCAGGACAGGGCAGTACAATGAGCAGTTCTTC. Translated, it gives CACRTGQYNEQFF. This chain joins TRBV5-4 and TRBJ2-1; 8 bases are a match to TRBD1. The CDR3 totals 13 residues. Germline values: CDR1 SGHNT, CDR2 YYREEE (reference sequence).

The CDR3 protein is CSVKDRAEKLFF. The CDR3 DNA reads TGCAGCGTCAAGGACAGGGCTGAAAAACTGTTTTTT. The rearrangement uses TRBV29-1 and TRBJ1-4; 8 positions agree with TRBD1. The junction had 4 bases not matched to a gene; V was cut back by 6 bases and J by 7 bases. Germline V CDR1 and CDR2: SQVTM, ANQGSEA. The CDR3 sequence is 12 residues long.

The chain links TRBV7-3 to TRBJ2-1; 11 nucleotides align to TRBD2. CDR1 is SGHTA, CDR2 FQGTGA, per germline. The CDR3 runs to 16 residues. V trimming: 5 bases; J trimming: 4 bases; junction bases outside the gene matches: 7. The CDR3 loop is CASSLQLAGAYNEQFF. In DNA form, the CDR3 reads TGTGCCAGCAGCCTCCAACTAGCGGGAGCGTACAATGAGCAGTTCTTC.

V is TRBV6-1 and J is TRBJ1-1; no clear D gene. This CDR3 spans 12 amino acids. Germline loops: CDR1 MNHNS, CDR2 SASEGT. Trimming took 1 base from V and 10 from J, leaving 10 bases between them. The CDR3 is CASSEGMFGAFF. In nucleotides, the CDR3 is TGTGCCAGCAGTGAAGGGATGTTCGGAGCTTTCTTT.

The sample holds a few counts of this clone. J is TRBJ2-1 and V is TRBV5-1, with 9 bases lining up with TRBD2. With V trimmed by 4 bases and J by 0 bases, 8 bases remained unmatched. The CDR3 sequence is 17 residues long. CDR1 is SGHRS and CDR2 is YFSETQ in the germline V gene. CDR3 region: CASSPRLAASSYNEQFF. The CDR3 DNA is TGCGCCAGCAGCCCCCGACTAGCGGCTAGCTCCTACAATGAGCAGTTCTTC. Using reference TRBV5-1 and TRBJ2-1 for the parts outside the CDR3, the full variable domain is KAGVTQTPRYLIKTRGQQVTLSCSPISGHRSVSWYQQTPGQGLQFLFEYFSETQRNKGNFPGRFSGRQFSNSRSEMNVSTLELGDSALYLCASSPRLAASSYNEQFFGPGTRLTVL.

The genes are TRBV4-1 and TRBJ2-5, with D unclear. Trimming took 0 bases from V and 5 from J, leaving 7 bases between them. CDR3 length equals 13 residues. Germline V gives CDR1 MGHRA, CDR2 YSYEKL. The CDR3 DNA follows: TGCGCCAGCAGCCAAGAATGGGATGAGACCCAGTACTTC. It codes for CASSQEWDETQYF.

This clone has a handful of counts. The genes are TRBV29-1 and TRBJ2-7; a weak D match, TRBD2 (5 bases). The length of the CDR3 is 12 residues. Trimming pared 5 bases from V and 6 bases from J, leaving 14 bases between. CDR1 and CDR2 from the germline V gene are SQVTM and ANQGSEA. CDR3 bases: TGCAGCGTTCTCAAAACTCGGGGCGAGCAGTACTTC. It translates to CSVLKTRGEQYF.

CDR3 loop: CASKKTGDATEAFF. The CDR3 DNA is TGCGCCAGCAAAAAGACAGGGGACGCCACTGAAGCTTTCTTT. This chain joins TRBV5-1 and TRBJ1-1; TRBD1 matches 8 bases. The CDR3 runs 14 residues. CDR1 and CDR2 (germline): SGHRS, YFSETQ. The V segment lost 6 bases and the J segment 4 bases; nucleotides outside the gene matches: 8.